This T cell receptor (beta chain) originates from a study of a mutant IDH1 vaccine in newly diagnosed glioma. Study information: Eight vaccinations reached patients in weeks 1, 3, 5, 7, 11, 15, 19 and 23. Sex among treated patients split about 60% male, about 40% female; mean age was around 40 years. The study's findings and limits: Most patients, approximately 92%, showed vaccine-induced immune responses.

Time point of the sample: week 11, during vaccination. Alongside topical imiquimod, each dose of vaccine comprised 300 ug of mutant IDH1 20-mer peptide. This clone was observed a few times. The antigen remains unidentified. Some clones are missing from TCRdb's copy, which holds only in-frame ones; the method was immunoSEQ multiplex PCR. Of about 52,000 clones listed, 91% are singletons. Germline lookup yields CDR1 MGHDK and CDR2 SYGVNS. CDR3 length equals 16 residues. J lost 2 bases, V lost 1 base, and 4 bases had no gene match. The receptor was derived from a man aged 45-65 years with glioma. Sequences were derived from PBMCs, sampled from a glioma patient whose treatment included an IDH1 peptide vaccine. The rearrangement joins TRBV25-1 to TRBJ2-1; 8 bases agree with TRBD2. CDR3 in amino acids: CASSELRGDTYNEQFF. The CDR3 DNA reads TGTGCCAGCAGTGAATTGCGGGGGGATACCTACAATGAGCAGTTCTTC.